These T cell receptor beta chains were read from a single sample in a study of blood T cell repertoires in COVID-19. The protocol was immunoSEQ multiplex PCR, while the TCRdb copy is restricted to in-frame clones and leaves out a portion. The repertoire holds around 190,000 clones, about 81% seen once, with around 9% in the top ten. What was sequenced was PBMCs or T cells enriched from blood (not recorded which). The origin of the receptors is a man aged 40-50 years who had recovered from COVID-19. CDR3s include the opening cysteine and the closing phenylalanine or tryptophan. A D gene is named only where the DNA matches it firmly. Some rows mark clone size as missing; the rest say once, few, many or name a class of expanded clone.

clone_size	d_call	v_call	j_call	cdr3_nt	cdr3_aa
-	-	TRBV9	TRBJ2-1	TGTGCCAGCAGCACCCCCCGGACAGTAACCTACAATGAGCAGTTCTTC	CASSTPRTVTYNEQFF
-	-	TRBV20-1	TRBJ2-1	TGCAGTGCTACGGGGTATAATGAGCAGTTCTTC	CSATGYNEQFF
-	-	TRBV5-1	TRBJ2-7	TGCGCCAGCAGCCGCGACACTGGCTCGTACGAGCAGTACTTC	CASSRDTGSYEQYF
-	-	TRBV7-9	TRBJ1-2	TGTGCCAGCAGCTCTCCAGGGATAACCCTTTATGGCTACACCTTC	CASSSPGITLYGYTF
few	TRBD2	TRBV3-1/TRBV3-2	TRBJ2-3	TGTGCCAGCCGGAGCGGGAGACTCATAGATACGCAGTATTTT	CASRSGRLIDTQYF
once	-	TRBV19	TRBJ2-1	TGTGCCAGTAGGGCAGGGGTCTACAATGAGCAGTTCTTC	CASRAGVYNEQFF
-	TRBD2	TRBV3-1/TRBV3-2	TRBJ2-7	TGTGCCAGCAGCCATCCCGGGGGGGCCTACGAGCAGTACTTC	CASSHPGGAYEQYF
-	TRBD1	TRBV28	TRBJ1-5	TGTGCCAGCAACCCCCTCAGGGGGCAGCCCCAGCATTTT	CASNPLRGQPQHF
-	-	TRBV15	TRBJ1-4	TGTGCCACCAGCTCTTTGCAGGGGCTGGGTGAAAAACTGTTTTTT	CATSSLQGLGEKLFF
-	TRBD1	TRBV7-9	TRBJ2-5	TGTGCCAGCAGCTCCTGGACAGGAAGGGAGACCCAGTACTTC	CASSSWTGRETQYF
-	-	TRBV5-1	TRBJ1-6	TGCGCCAGCAGCCCGGACTTCTATAATTCACCCCTCCACTTT	CASSPDFYNSPLHF
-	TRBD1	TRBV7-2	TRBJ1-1	TGTGCCAGCAGCCCTCGGACAGGGTCACAACACACTGAAGCTTTCTTT	CASSPRTGSQHTEAFF
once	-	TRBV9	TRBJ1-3	TGTGCCAGCAGCTCCGTTCCCCGGCCAAGCGGTGGAAACACCATATATTTT	CASSSVPRPSGGNTIYF
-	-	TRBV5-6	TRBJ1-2	TGTGCCAGCAGCTGGGATCGGCGGGGGGCAGGCTATGGCTACACCTTC	CASSWDRRGAGYGYTF
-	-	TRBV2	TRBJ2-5	TGTGCCAGCAGCCCCATCACTAGTCAAGAGACCCAGTACTTC	CASSPITSQETQYF
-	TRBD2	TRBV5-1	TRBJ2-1	TGCGCCAGCAGGGCTAGCGGGAGCGGTGGAGATGAGCAGTTCTTC	CASRASGSGGDEQFF
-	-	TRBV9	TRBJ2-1	TGTGCCAGCAGCGTAGACAGGGCTATCTGGGGCTACAATGAGCAGTTCTTC	CASSVDRAIWGYNEQFF
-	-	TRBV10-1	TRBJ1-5	TGCGCCAGCAGTGGGCCGGGCGGAGGTGCTTATAGCAATCAGCCCCAGCATTTT	CASSGPGGGAYSNQPQHF
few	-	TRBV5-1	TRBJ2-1	TGCGCCAGCACCGCACAGGGTTCCGGCTCCTACAATGAGCAGTTCTTC	CASTAQGSGSYNEQFF